The 6 T cell receptor beta chains below all came from one sample that was sequenced in a study of PD-1 blockade in classical Hodgkin lymphoma. Sequencing was performed with immunoSEQ multiplex PCR; in TCRdb, only in-frame clones are kept and a portion is missing. The sample holds over 60,000 clones, over 90% seen once. This sample's time point: newly diagnosed, previously untreated cHL patient sample. The sample comprised peripheral blood mononuclear cells (PBMCs). Receptor source: a human donor with classical Hodgkin lymphoma.

In its sample, this clone was seen once. V usage is TRBV11-2 and J usage is TRBJ1-6; TRBD1 matches at 7 bases. The V gene's germline CDR1 is SGHAT and CDR2 FQNNGV. The V gene end was trimmed by 5 bases and the J gene end by 10 bases; junction bases not matched to a gene: 14. The CDR3 sequence is 16 residues long. This CDR3 is CASSTRDRYSSSPLHF. As DNA, the CDR3 is TGTGCCAGCAGCACGCGGGACAGATATAGCTCCTCACCCCTCCACTTT.

This clone appeared once. The genes are TRBV2 and TRBJ1-5; D is unresolved. Per the germline V gene, CDR1 is SNHLY and CDR2 is FYNNEI. The CDR3 consists of 14 residues. V was clipped by 3 bases and J by 6 bases, with 12 bases between them. The CDR3 nucleotides are TGTGCCAGCAGTGACCGGACGGTCCTTCAGCCCCAGCATTTT. Amino acids: CASSDRTVLQPQHF.

The J gene is TRBJ1-2, the V gene TRBV6-5, with D unresolved. V lost 7 bases and J 2 bases, leaving 14 bases between the germline ends. The CDR3 length is 14 residues. CDR1 is MNHEY and CDR2 is SVGAGI in the germline V gene. This CDR3 is CASTRGKGNYGYTF. CDR3 nucleotide sequence: TGTGCCAGCACCAGAGGAAAAGGGAACTATGGCTACACCTTC.

J is TRBJ2-6 and V is TRBV19; tentatively, D is TRBD1 or TRBD2 (5 bases each). V was trimmed by 0 bases and J by 4 bases, leaving 10 bases between them. The CDR3 is made up of 16 amino acids. Germline values: CDR1 LNHDA, CDR2 SQIVND (reference sequence). CDR3 DNA: TGTGCCAGTAGTATAGATCGAGGGGTAGGGGCCAACGTCCTGACTTTC. It is translated as CASSIDRGVGANVLTF.

This chain joins TRBV4-3 and TRBJ1-2, with 7 bases matching TRBD1. Germline CDR1 LGHNA, CDR2 YSLEER. The CDR3 sequence is 15 residues long. The ends lost 4 bases at V and 0 bases at J; junction bases unmatched: 5. CDR3 sequence: CASSPGTATNYGYTF. The CDR3, as DNA: TGCGCCAGCAGCCCAGGGACAGCAACTAACTATGGCTACACCTTC.

The CDR3 region is CAWSVRTGVRGYTF. The CDR3, as DNA: TGTGCCTGGAGTGTACGGACAGGGGTTCGTGGCTACACCTTC. The chain has TRBV30 and TRBJ1-2; 9 bases are shared with TRBD1. Germline V lookup: CDR1 GTSNPN, CDR2 SVGIG (reference sequence). There are 14 residues in the CDR3. The ends lost 0 bases at V and 7 bases at J; junction bases unmatched: 6.